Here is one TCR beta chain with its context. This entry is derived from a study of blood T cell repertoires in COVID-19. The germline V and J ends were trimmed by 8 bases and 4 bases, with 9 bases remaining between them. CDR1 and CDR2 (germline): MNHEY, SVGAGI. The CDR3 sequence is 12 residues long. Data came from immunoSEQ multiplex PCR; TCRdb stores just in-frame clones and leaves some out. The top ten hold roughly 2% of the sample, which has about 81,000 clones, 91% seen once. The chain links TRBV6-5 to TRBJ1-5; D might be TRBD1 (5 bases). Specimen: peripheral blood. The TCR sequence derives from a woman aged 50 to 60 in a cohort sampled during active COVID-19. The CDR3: CASDQGNQPQHF. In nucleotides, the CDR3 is TGTGCCAGCGATCAGGGTAATCAGCCCCAGCATTTT.